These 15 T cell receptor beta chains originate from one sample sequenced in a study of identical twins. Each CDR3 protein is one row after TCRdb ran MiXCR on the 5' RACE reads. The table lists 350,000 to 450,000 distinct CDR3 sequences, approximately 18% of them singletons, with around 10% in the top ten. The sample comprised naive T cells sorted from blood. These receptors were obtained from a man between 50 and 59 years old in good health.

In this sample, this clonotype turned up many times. The CDR3 loop is CASSAVGRTEAFF. The DNA of the CDR3 is TGTGCCAGCAGCGCCGTCGGTCGGACTGAAGCTTTCTTT. The V gene is TRBV5-6, the J gene TRBJ1-1, with D unresolved. The CDR3 spans 13 residues. Germline-derived CDR1 and CDR2 are SGHDT and YYEEEE. Deletions cut 4 bases from V and 5 bases from J, with 12 bases between.

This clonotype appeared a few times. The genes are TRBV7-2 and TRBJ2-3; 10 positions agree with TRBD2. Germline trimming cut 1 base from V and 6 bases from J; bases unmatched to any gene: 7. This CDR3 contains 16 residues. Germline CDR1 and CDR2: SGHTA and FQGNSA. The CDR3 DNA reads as TGTGCCAGCAGCTTAGGGCCAGCGGGGGGGCGGGATACGCAGTATTTT. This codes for CASSLGPAGGRDTQYF. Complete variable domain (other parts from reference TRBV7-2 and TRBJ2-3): GAGVSQSPSNKVTEKGKDVELRCDPISGHTALYWYRQSLGQGLEFLIYFQGNSAPDKSGLPSDRFSAERTGGSVSTLTIQRTQQEDSAVYLCASSLGPAGGRDTQYFGPGTRLTVL.

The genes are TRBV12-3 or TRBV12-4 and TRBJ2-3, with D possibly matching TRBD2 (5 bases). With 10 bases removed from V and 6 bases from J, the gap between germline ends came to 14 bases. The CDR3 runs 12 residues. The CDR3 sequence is CATSPGTDTQYF. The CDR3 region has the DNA TGTGCCACCAGCCCGGGAACTGATACGCAGTATTTT.

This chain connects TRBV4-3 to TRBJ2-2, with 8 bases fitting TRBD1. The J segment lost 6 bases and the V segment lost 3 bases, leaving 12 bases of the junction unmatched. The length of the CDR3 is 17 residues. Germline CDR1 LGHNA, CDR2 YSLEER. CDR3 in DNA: TGCGCCAGCAGCCATATGGACCGGACAGGGTTCGCCGGGGAGCTGTTTTTT. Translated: CASSHMDRTGFAGELFF.

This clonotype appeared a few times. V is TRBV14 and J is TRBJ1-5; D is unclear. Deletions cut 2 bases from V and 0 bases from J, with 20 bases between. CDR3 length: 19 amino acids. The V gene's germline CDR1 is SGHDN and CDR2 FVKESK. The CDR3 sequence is CASSQWRGPEQNSNQPQHF. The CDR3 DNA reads TGTGCCAGCAGCCAATGGAGAGGCCCCGAACAAAATAGCAATCAGCCCCAGCATTTT.

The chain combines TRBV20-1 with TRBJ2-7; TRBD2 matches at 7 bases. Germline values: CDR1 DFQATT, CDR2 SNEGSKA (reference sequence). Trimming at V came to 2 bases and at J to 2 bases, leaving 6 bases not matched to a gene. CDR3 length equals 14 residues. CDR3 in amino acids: CSARMVAGTYEQYF. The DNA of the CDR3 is TGCAGTGCTAGAATGGTAGCGGGTACCTACGAGCAGTACTTC.

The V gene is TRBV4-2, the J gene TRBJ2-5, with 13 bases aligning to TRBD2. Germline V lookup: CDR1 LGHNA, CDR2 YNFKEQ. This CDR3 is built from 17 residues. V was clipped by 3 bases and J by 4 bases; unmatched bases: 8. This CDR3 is CASSHLLAGGPRETQYF. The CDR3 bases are TGTGCCAGCAGCCATTTACTAGCGGGAGGGCCGAGAGAGACCCAGTACTTC.

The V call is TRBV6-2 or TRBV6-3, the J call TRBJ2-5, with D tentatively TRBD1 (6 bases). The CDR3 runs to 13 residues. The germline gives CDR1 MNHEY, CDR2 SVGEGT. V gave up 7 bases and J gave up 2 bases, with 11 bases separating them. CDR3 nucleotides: TGTGCCAGCAACGGACAGACGCAAGAGACCCAGTACTTC. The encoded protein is CASNGQTQETQYF.

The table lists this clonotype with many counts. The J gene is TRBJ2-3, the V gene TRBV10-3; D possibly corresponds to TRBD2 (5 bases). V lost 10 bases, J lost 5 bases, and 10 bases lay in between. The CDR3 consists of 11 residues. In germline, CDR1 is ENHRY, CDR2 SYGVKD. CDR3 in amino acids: CANGNGDTQYF. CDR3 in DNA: TGTGCCAACGGGAACGGAGATACGCAGTATTTT.

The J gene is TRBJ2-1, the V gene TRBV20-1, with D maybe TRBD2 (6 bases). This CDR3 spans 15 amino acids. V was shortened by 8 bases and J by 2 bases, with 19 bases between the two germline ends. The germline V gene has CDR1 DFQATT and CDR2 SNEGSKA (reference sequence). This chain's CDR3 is CSSQRAQRAYNEQFF. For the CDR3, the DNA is TGCAGTTCTCAGCGGGCGCAACGCGCCTACAATGAGCAGTTCTTC.

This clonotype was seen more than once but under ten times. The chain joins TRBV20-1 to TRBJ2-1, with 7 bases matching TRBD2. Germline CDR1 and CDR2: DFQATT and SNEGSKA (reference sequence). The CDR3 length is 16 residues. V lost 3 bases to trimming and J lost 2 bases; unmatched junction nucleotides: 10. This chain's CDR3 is CSASPASGRTYNEQFF. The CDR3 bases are TGCAGTGCTAGTCCAGCTAGCGGTCGGACCTACAATGAGCAGTTCTTC.

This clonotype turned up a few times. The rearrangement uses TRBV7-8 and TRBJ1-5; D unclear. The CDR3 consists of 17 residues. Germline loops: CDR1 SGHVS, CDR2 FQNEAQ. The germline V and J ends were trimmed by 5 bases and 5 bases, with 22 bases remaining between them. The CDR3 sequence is CASSPPWADLMDQPQHF. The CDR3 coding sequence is TGTGCCAGCAGCCCCCCCTGGGCAGACTTGATGGATCAGCCCCAGCATTTT.

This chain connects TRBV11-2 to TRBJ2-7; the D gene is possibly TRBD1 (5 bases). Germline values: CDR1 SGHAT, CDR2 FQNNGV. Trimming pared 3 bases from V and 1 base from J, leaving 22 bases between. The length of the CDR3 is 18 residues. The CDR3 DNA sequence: TGTGCCAGCAGCTTGCAGAGCCGGACAAGGCCCCCATCCTACGAGCAGTACTTC. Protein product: CASSLQSRTRPPSYEQYF.

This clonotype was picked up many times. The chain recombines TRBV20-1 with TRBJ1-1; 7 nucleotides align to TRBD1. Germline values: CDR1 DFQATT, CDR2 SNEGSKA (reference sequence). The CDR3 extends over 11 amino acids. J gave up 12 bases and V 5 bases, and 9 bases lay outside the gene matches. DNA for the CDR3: TGCAGTGCTGAGGGACAGAGTAAAACTTTCTTT. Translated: CSAEGQSKTFF.

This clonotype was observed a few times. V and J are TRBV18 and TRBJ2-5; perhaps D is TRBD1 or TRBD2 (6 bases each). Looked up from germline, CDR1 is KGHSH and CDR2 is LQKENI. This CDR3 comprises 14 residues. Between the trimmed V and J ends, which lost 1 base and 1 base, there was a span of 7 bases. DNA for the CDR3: TGTGCCAGCTCACCACAGGGGGGCCAAGAGACCCAGTACTTC. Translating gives CASSPQGGQETQYF.